This is a list of T cell receptor beta chains from one sample in a study of multiple sclerosis patients with progressive multifocal leukoencephalopathy. Produced via immunoSEQ multiplex PCR; TCRdb's table is partial and in-frame only. The table has tens of thousands of clones, 88% seen once. Sequencing was carried out using PBMCs. These TCRs come from a human donor with multiple sclerosis. The CDR3 runs from the conserved cysteine through the conserved F or W. Each record gives: D gene, J gene, clone size, V gene, CDR3 protein, CDR3 DNA. D genes are given only for firm matches. Expanded clones get a size class; other rows say once, few or many, or leave the size out.

- | TRBJ1-6 | - | TRBV27 | CASSAWGVGNSPLHF | TGTGCCAGCAGTGCCTGGGGGGTAGGTAATTCACCCCTCCACTTT
- | TRBJ1-3 | - | TRBV27 | CASSSGTQASGNTIYF | TGTGCCAGCAGTTCTGGGACGCAGGCCTCTGGAAACACCATATATTTT
TRBD1 | TRBJ1-2 | - | TRBV6-5 | CASSSPRDRGGYTF | TGTGCCAGCAGTTCCCCCCGAGACAGGGGTGGCTACACCTTC
TRBD1 | TRBJ1-5 | - | TRBV5-4 | CASSSGGLRQPQHF | TGTGCCAGCAGCTCAGGGGGCTTGCGTCAGCCCCAGCATTTT
TRBD1 | TRBJ1-2 | - | TRBV19 | CASTRGQGYGYTF | TGTGCCAGTACCCGGGGACAGGGATATGGCTACACCTTC
TRBD2 | TRBJ2-3 | - | TRBV19 | CASSKGLAGGIVTDTQYF | TGTGCCAGTAGTAAGGGACTAGCGGGGGGGATTGTGACAGATACGCAGTATTTT
- | TRBJ2-1 | - | TRBV30 | CAWSEGLYNEQFF | TGTGCCTGGAGTGAAGGGCTTTACAATGAGCAGTTCTTC
TRBD1 | TRBJ1-5 | - | TRBV30 | CAWSLGQGEQPQHF | TGTGCCTGGAGCCTTGGACAGGGTGAGCAGCCCCAGCATTTT
TRBD2 | TRBJ2-7 | - | TRBV2 | CAESGGSLPSYEQYF | TGTGCAGAGAGCGGGGGTAGTCTGCCCTCTTACGAGCAGTACTTC
- | TRBJ1-6 | - | TRBV11-2 | CASSLDYRRINNSPLHF | TGTGCCAGCAGCTTAGATTACAGGCGTATAAATAATTCACCCCTCCACTTT
- | TRBJ2-5 | once | TRBV2 | CASSEVRAGRETQYF | TGTGCCAGCAGTGAAGTCCGGGCGGGGAGGGAGACCCAGTACTTC
- | TRBJ1-5 | - | TRBV19 | CASSMVGLQPQHF | TGTGCCAGTAGTATGGTGGGGCTTCAGCCCCAGCATTTT
- | TRBJ2-5 | - | TRBV6-1 | CASSSRGVGEQYF | TGTGCCAGCAGCTCGAGGGGGGTCGGGGAGCAGTACTTC
TRBD1 | TRBJ2-3 | - | TRBV10-2 | CASSGSRGPADTQYF | TGCGCCAGCAGTGGATCAAGGGGGCCCGCAGATACGCAGTATTTT
- | TRBJ1-1 | - | TRBV29-1 | CSVEEGTNTEAFF | TGCAGCGTTGAAGAGGGAACCAACACTGAAGCTTTCTTT
- | TRBJ1-5 | - | TRBV7-9 | CASSRSFEGPTNQPQHF | TGTGCCAGCAGCCGTTCATTCGAGGGCCCGACGAATCAGCCCCAGCATTTT
TRBD1 | TRBJ1-2 | once | TRBV28 | CASSPRWGQGGPGYTF | TGTGCCAGCAGTCCTAGGTGGGGACAGGGAGGGCCCGGCTACACCTTC
- | TRBJ1-3 | once | TRBV7-9 | CASIGVSGNTIYF | TGTGCCAGCATCGGGGTCTCTGGAAACACCATATATTTT
TRBD2 | TRBJ2-1 | - | TRBV2 | CASILGGDEQFF | TGTGCCAGTATACTCGGGGGGGATGAGCAGTTCTTC
TRBD1 | TRBJ1-4 | - | TRBV28 | CASSFRGTGLEKLFF | TGTGCCAGCAGTTTTCGTGGGACAGGTCTTGAAAAACTGTTTTTT
TRBD1 | TRBJ1-2 | - | TRBV6-1 | CASREPGTVNYGYTF | TGTGCCAGCAGAGAACCTGGGACAGTGAACTATGGCTACACCTTC
- | TRBJ1-1 | - | TRBV29-1 | CSVSTASTEAFF | TGCAGCGTCTCGACAGCATCCACTGAAGCTTTCTTT
- | TRBJ2-3 | - | TRBV9 | CASSVRAGKITDTQYF | TGTGCCAGCAGCGTAAGAGCGGGTAAGATCACAGATACGCAGTATTTT
- | TRBJ2-2 | few | TRBV9 | CASSRDRTNTGELFF | TGTGCCAGCAGCCGAGACAGGACGAACACCGGGGAGCTGTTTTTT
TRBD2 | TRBJ2-7 | - | TRBV4-1 | CASSITTGTSRFYEQYF | TGCGCCAGCTCCATAACAACCGGGACTAGTCGCTTCTACGAGCAGTACTTC
- | TRBJ1-6 | - | TRBV28 | CASSLWQGGSPLHF | TGTGCCAGCAGTTTATGGCAGGGTGGATCACCCCTCCACTTT
- | TRBJ1-2 | - | TRBV19 | CASSPNQGNGYGYTF | TGTGCCAGTAGTCCCAACCAGGGGAACGGCTATGGCTACACCTTC
TRBD1 | TRBJ2-7 | - | TRBV4-1 | CASSVGAGTGALAYEQYF | TGCGCCAGCAGCGTAGGAGCTGGTACAGGGGCCTTAGCCTACGAGCAGTACTTC